The 8 T cell receptor beta chains reported below all come from one sample, sequenced in a study of vaccination and CD4 T cells after COVID-19. These receptors have no identified antigens. Once obtained from cultured CD4+ T cells, the DNA was sequenced using the Oncomine TCR Beta short-read assay. TCRdb called the PCR reads again in MiXCR, with one record for every CDR3 protein. This repertoire shows 10,000 or so distinct CDR3 sequences, roughly 62% found once; its top ten account for 10% to 15%. This sample's treatment: roughly 10-day PBMC culture with coronavirus spike peptide pools or control peptides (ViraFEST assay). Material for sequencing was CD4+ T cells from blood, cultured in vitro. These receptors all stem from a human donor who had recovered from COVID-19.

The V call is TRBV7-6, the J call TRBJ2-5; the match to TRBD2 covers 7 bases. CDR1 is SGHVS, CDR2 FNYEAQ, per germline. The V segment lost 3 bases and the J segment 4 bases; nucleotides outside the gene matches: 11. This CDR3 is 16 amino acids long. CDR3 amino acids: CASSFLRGSFGETQYF. The CDR3, as DNA: TGTGCCAGCAGCTTCCTGCGCGGGAGTTTCGGAGAGACCCAGTACTTC.

Only a few counts were recorded for this clonotype. The genes are TRBV6-1 and TRBJ1-5; maybe TRBD1 (6 bases). This CDR3 has 15 residues. Germline values: CDR1 MNHNS, CDR2 SASEGT. Trimming shortened V by 5 bases and J by 2 bases, and 13 bases separated the two germline ends. The CDR3 loop is CASSRTGSGNQPQHF. The CDR3 DNA follows: TGTGCCAGCAGTAGAACAGGGTCGGGCAATCAGCCCCAGCATTTT.

The chain combines TRBV7-3 with TRBJ2-2, with D possibly TRBD2 on 6 matching bases. V lost 0 bases and J lost 6, with 14 bases in between. The CDR3 sequence is 16 residues long. Germline CDR1 and CDR2: SGHTA and FQGTGA. CDR3 DNA sequence: TGTGCCAGCAGCTTAACTGGAGGGAGTTTGGCCGGGGAGCTGTTTTTT. It translates to CASSLTGGSLAGELFF.

J is TRBJ1-1 and V is TRBV28, with D uncertain. Trimming shortened V by 8 bases and J by 3 bases, and 22 bases separated the two germline ends. Germline V gives CDR1 MDHEN, CDR2 SYDVKM. The CDR3 runs 16 residues. Written as DNA, the CDR3 is TGTGCCAGCCGGGCGGGGAGGATGGCTCGGGACACTGAAGCTTTCTTT. Amino acids: CASRAGRMARDTEAFF. The complete variable domain, with remaining parts taken from reference TRBV28 and TRBJ1-1, reads DVKVTQSSRYLVKRTGEKVFLECVQDMDHENMFWYRQDPGLGLRLIYFSYDVKMKEKGDIPEGYSVSREKKERFSLILESASTNQTSMYLCASRAGRMARDTEAFFGQGTRLTVV.

The V gene is TRBV20-1, the J gene TRBJ2-5; 8 bases align to TRBD1. The ends lost 4 bases at V and 5 bases at J; junction bases unmatched: 6. The CDR3 totals 13 residues. Germline V gene sequence: CDR1 DFQATT, CDR2 SNEGSKA (reference sequence). The CDR3 nucleotides read TGCAGTGCTATACAGGGGGGCGGGGAGACCCAGTACTTC. It yields the protein CSAIQGGGETQYF.

This chain links TRBV20-1 with TRBJ2-1; D is undetermined. There are 20 residues in the CDR3. Germline-derived CDR1 and CDR2 are DFQATT and SNEGSKA (reference sequence). Deletions cut 0 bases from V and 7 bases from J, with 31 bases between. CDR3 DNA sequence: TGCAGTGCTAGAGATAAGTCTAGATCGCCGGAGCGACATTTAAAGAATGAGCAGTTCTTC. It yields the protein CSARDKSRSPERHLKNEQFF.

This clonotype has a single count. This rearrangement joins TRBV7-2 to TRBJ2-3; 7 bases are a match to TRBD2. This CDR3 has 15 amino acids. Germline V lookup: CDR1 SGHTA, CDR2 FQGNSA. V lost 3 bases, J lost 4 bases, and 7 bases stayed unmatched. CDR3 region: CASSFGGSGADTQYF. The DNA for the CDR3 is TGTGCCAGCAGCTTCGGCGGGAGTGGGGCAGATACGCAGTATTTT.

This clonotype was detected once. The chain uses TRBV20-1 and TRBJ1-5; a possible D gene is TRBD1 (6 bases). V was shortened by 6 bases and J by 0 bases, with 15 bases between the two germline ends. In germline, CDR1 is DFQATT, CDR2 SNEGSKA (reference sequence). The CDR3 totals 15 residues. CDR3 nucleotides: TGCAGTGCACCGGACAGACTCTATAGCAATCAGCCCCAGCATTTT. It yields the protein CSAPDRLYSNQPQHF.